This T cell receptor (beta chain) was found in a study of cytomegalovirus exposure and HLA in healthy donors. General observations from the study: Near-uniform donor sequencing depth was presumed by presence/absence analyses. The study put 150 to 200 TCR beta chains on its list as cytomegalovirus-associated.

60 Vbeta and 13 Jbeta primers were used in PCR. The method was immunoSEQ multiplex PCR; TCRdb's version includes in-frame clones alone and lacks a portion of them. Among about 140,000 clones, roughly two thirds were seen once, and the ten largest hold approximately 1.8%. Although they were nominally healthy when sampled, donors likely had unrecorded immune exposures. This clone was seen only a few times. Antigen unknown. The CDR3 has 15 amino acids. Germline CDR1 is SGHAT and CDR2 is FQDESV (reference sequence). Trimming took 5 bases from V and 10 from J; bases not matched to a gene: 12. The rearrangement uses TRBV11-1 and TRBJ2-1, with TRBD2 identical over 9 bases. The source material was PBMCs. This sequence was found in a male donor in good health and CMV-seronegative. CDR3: CASSGGTSRAHEQFF. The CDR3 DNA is TGTGCCAGCAGCGGCGGGACTAGCCGGGCGCACGAGCAGTTCTTC.